Below are 6 T cell receptor beta chains sequenced from a single sample in a study of CD8 T cells in Susac syndrome. Random-hexamer reverse transcription was applied to 0.5 to 1 ug RNA. TCRdb called the immunoSEQ multiplex PCR reads again in MiXCR, with one record for every CDR3 protein. The sample has approximately 120,000 distinct CDR3 sequences, approximately 95% seen once. The sequenced sample consisted of CD8+ T cells from PBMCs. The receptors were sampled from a human donor with multiple sclerosis.

In its sample, this clonotype was seen a few times. The chain joins TRBV9 to TRBJ2-3; TRBD2 agrees at 9 bases. The J segment lost 1 base and the V segment lost 7 bases, leaving 7 bases of the junction unmatched. CDR3 size: 15 residues. Per the germline V gene, CDR1 is SGDLS and CDR2 is YYNGEE. The CDR3 region has the DNA TGTGCCAGCGCTCGAGCGGGGGGACGCACAGATACGCAGTATTTT. Translating it yields CASARAGGRTDTQYF. The full variable domain, rest sourced from reference TRBV9 and TRBJ2-3, is DSGVTQTPKHLITATGQRVTLRCSPRSGDLSVYWYQQSLDQGLQFLIQYYNGEERAKGNILERFSAQQFPDLHSELNLSSLELGDSALYFCASARAGGRTDTQYFGPGTRLTVL.

The gene calls are TRBV7-9 and TRBJ2-3; D is unresolved. Between the trimmed V and J ends, which lost 1 base and 4 bases, there was a span of 3 bases. The CDR3 has 12 amino acids. Germline CDR1 SEHNR, CDR2 FQNEAQ (reference sequence). The CDR3: CASSLDADTQYF. For the CDR3, the DNA is TGTGCCAGCAGCTTAGATGCAGATACGCAGTATTTT.

The genes are TRBV12-3 or TRBV12-4 and TRBJ2-1, with D possibly being TRBD2 (6 bases). The CDR3 has 15 residues. The V gene lost 5 bases and the J gene lost 7 bases, with 18 bases spanning the gap. The CDR3 loop reads CASSIRLGQENEQFF. In nucleotides, the CDR3 is TGTGCCAGCAGTATCCGACTAGGGCAAGAGAATGAGCAGTTCTTC.

The rearrangement joins TRBV2 to TRBJ2-1; D perhaps matches TRBD2 (5 bases). The CDR3 totals 13 residues. Trimming cost V 4 bases and J 8 bases, with 12 bases left between them. The germline CDR1 and CDR2 sequences are SNHLY and FYNNEI. CDR3 DNA: TGTGCCAGCAGTGGGGGAGAGGTCTATGAGCAGTTCTTC. It codes for CASSGGEVYEQFF. The full variable domain, its missing parts supplied by reference TRBV2 and TRBJ2-1, is EPEVTQTPSHQVTQMGQEVILRCVPISNHLYFYWYRQILGQKVEFLVSFYNNEISEKSEIFDDQFSVERPDGSNFTLKIRSTKLEDSAMYFCASSGGEVYEQFFGPGTRLTVL.

The chain uses TRBV14 and TRBJ1-1; 7 bases line up with TRBD1. J lost 12 bases, V lost 5 bases, and 12 bases had no gene match. CDR1 is SGHDN, CDR2 FVKESK, per germline. The CDR3 is 13 amino acids. The CDR3 DNA follows: TGTGCCAGCAGCGCCCATACAGGGGCGGAACCTTTCTTT. It encodes CASSAHTGAEPFF.

The rearrangement uses TRBV29-1 and TRBJ2-3, with TRBD2 identical over 10 bases. V shed 2 bases and J 3 bases; nucleotides not matched to a gene: 11. In germline, CDR1 is SQVTM, CDR2 ANQGSEA. CDR3 size: 17 residues. CDR3 loop: CSVESSGGVLGTDTQYF. CDR3 coding DNA: TGCAGCGTTGAATCCAGCGGGGGGGTATTAGGAACAGATACGCAGTATTTT.